This paragraph covers one T cell receptor beta chain sequence. No antigen is known for it. Clones were read by immunoSEQ multiplex PCR, and TCRdb kept only the in-frame ones, dropping some. This sample carries more than 70,000 clones, approximately 88% of them seen once, and the ten largest clones take around 17%. This entry is derived from a study of T cell responses to AZD1222 COVID-19 vaccine. Study overall: Second doses were pooled across both intervals (about 4 or about 12 weeks). Study findings and constraints: Vaccine-associated CD4 TCRs ranged over spike, dominating at 160-218 and 743-854.

V was clipped by 5 bases and J by 4 bases; unmatched bases: 19. This CDR3 is built from 20 residues. The V gene's germline CDR1 is KGHSH and CDR2 LQKENI. The sample consisted of peripheral blood, taken on day 0 of AZD1222 vaccination. This TCR was recovered from an adult in good health. V is TRBV18 and J is TRBJ2-1, with 11 nucleotides matching TRBD2. The CDR3 here is CASSGTSGRYPAPLYNEQFF. CDR3 coding DNA: TGTGCCAGCTCAGGGACTAGCGGTCGTTACCCGGCCCCCCTATACAATGAGCAGTTCTTC.